This T cell receptor (beta chain) was sequenced for a study of shared clonotypes between healthy human individuals. Sequencing was at deep level. Each unsorted PBMC replicate got 300 ng genomic DNA, some 30,000 genomes. Original data processing: Sequence data from immunoSEQ were junction-only and lacked quality scores; consequently, filtering differed. Sequenced by immunoSEQ multiplex PCR; TCRdb stores in-frame clones only, minus some. V, J and clone size are taken as reported in that table, and D and trimming were inferred from the DNA itself. The profile shows 450,000 to 500,000 clones, 78% of them singletons. This clone has a single count. Healthy and HIV-negative, the adult donors had no recent acute infections or vaccinations. V lost 2 bases to trimming and J lost 2 bases; unmatched junction nucleotides: 6. The V gene's germline CDR1 is MDHEN and CDR2 SYDVKM. This CDR3 is 15 amino acids long.

V and J are TRBV28 and TRBJ2-7, with TRBD2 matching over 7 bases. The sequencing input was PBMCs. The clonotype was recovered from a woman aged 40-49 years in good health. Some clones in this sample may be carry-over from other donors' samples. As DNA, the CDR3 is TGTGCCAGCAGTTTACCGGGAGGTTATGCCTACGAGCAGTACTTC. Its protein product is CASSLPGGYAYEQYF.